The source of this T cell receptor beta chain is a study of blood T cell repertoires in COVID-19. Study-level background: Spain, Italy and the United States supplied samples that represented acute and convalescent COVID-19. From T cells, B-cell-depleted T cells, or PBMCs came the material, which was cDNA or gDNA.

The table lists this clone with a count of one. V shed 4 bases, J shed 6 bases, and the junction held 4 bases outside the gene matches. Looked up from germline, CDR1 is KGHSH and CDR2 is LQKENI. The CDR3 sequence is 13 residues long. In the authors' workflow: By means of reference gene primer amplification, nucleated cell counts were estimated. Generated by immunoSEQ multiplex PCR, the TCRdb table keeps only in-frame clones and is missing some. V, J and clone size are taken as reported in that table, and D and trimming were inferred from the DNA itself. This table holds fewer than 150,000 clones, more than 75% found once.

The sequenced sample consisted of peripheral blood. The rearrangement joins TRBV18 to TRBJ1-1, with 8 bases identical to TRBD1. The receptor was isolated from a woman in her forties or fifties who had recovered from COVID-19. This chain's CDR3 is CASSHKTGAEAFF. CDR3 nucleotides: TGTGCCAGCTCACACAAGACAGGGGCTGAAGCTTTCTTT. The variable domain in full, with the rest retrieved from reference TRBV18 and TRBJ1-1, is NAGVMQNPRHLVRRRGQEARLRCSPMKGHSHVYWYRQLPEEGLKFMVYLQKENIIDESGMPKERFSAEFPKEGPSILRIQQVVRGDSAAYFCASSHKTGAEAFFGQGTRLTVV.